This TCR beta chain was identified during a study of regulatory T cells in long-lasting Graves disease. Study-level results: Clonotypes that were public and shared totalled a few thousand in persistent patients versus about 1,000 in new patients.

Noted time point: newly diagnosed GD, antithyroid drugs for less than 3 months. RNA extracted from PBMCs served as the sequencing template. Per germline, CDR1 SNHLY and CDR2 FYNNEI. CDR3 length: 15 amino acids. V was trimmed by 5 bases and J by 7 bases, leaving 18 bases between them. Combining iRepertoire HTBI primers with Arm-PCR of CDR3 regions, the authors built TCR beta libraries. MiXCR, run by TCRdb on the multiplex PCR reads, gives a single entry per CDR3 protein. The sample consists of more than 450,000 distinct CDR3 sequences, around 13% of them appearing once. As regards this clonotype: The antigen remains undetermined.

This same sample was also part of a study on T cells in Graves' hyperthyroidism and ophthalmopathy.

The sequencing used peripheral blood mononuclear cells (PBMCs), collected at new diagnosis, from a patient treated with antithyroid drugs. This TCR was sampled from a woman under 40 with Graves disease. The rearrangement uses TRBV2 and TRBJ1-5, with D tentatively TRBD1 (5 bases). The CDR3: CASSINRNRLQPQHF. CDR3 bases: TGTGCCAGCAGTATAAACCGGAACAGGCTACAGCCCCAGCATTTT.